This TCR beta chain derives from a study of cytomegalovirus exposure and HLA in healthy donors. Study-level information: The study's early data release held tens of millions of unique TCRs from HLA-typed donors.

V lost 3 bases to trimming and J lost 2 bases; unmatched junction nucleotides: 4. Germline V lookup: CDR1 SGHTA, CDR2 FQGNSA. This CDR3 is 14 amino acids long. This clone appeared once. Its antigen is unidentified. The PCR was carried out with 60 Vbeta primers and 13 Jbeta primers. Some clones are missing from TCRdb's copy, which holds only in-frame ones; the method was immunoSEQ multiplex PCR. The table has about 160,000 clones, about 75% seen once. Findings and caveats of the study: There were several of the most significant clusters that appeared linked to common viral pathogens in a later analysis. In a later analysis, TCR beta V- and J-gene trimming was associated with a missense DCLRE1C variant. Earlier analysis yielded a pattern in which most TCR beta V segments were productive about 87% or about 30% of the time.

Material for sequencing was PBMCs. The receptor was isolated from a female donor in good health and CMV-seronegative. The chain joins TRBV7-2 to TRBJ2-7, with 7 bases matching TRBD2. The CDR3 sequence: CASSLASGTYEQYF. The DNA of the CDR3 is TGTGCCAGCAGCTTGGCTAGCGGCACCTACGAGCAGTACTTC.